These 19 T cell receptor beta chains share one sample of origin, sequenced in a study of tumor-infiltrating lymphocytes in primary liver carcinoma. Germline DNA was also extracted, while the blood RNA originated from unsorted whole blood. Using a constant-region primer together with ProtoScript II reverse transcriptase, TCR beta cDNA was made from about 500 ng of total RNA. The TCR beta library was amplified through three nested multiplex PCR rounds in a modified ARM-PCR procedure. Rounds one and two of PCR, each of 9 to 11 cycles, were primed with TRBV1-TRBV30 forward primers and a C-beta reverse primer. TCRdb reprocessed the multiplex PCR reads via MiXCR and lists one record per CDR3 protein. The profile covers about 200,000 distinct CDR3 sequences, with around 60% appearing a single time and around 7.1% taken by the ten largest. Specimen: peripheral blood. These receptors all come from a woman aged 60-70 years with primary liver carcinoma and hepatitis B virus infection.

Only one count was recorded for this clonotype. This chain connects TRBV28 to TRBJ2-1; no definite D call. This CDR3 has 15 amino acids. Germline CDR1 MDHEN, CDR2 SYDVKM. With 3 bases removed from V and 4 bases from J, the gap between germline ends came to 13 bases. The DNA of the CDR3 is TGTGCCAGCAGTTTGGTGGGGATTCAGTACAATGAGCAGTTCTTC. It yields the protein CASSLVGIQYNEQFF.

Comment on this clonotype: One end of the junction does not line up with germline, which may come from a read error. The genes are TRBV6-1 and TRBJ2-7; no reliable D call. Germline lookup yields CDR1 MNHNS and CDR2 SASEGT. This CDR3 is 15 amino acids long. The CDR3 is CAGSEFSPMVYEQYF. CDR3 bases: TGTGCCGGCAGTGAATTTAGTCCCATGGTCTACGAGCAGTACTTC.

This chain links TRBV24-1 with TRBJ2-2, with D tentatively TRBD1 or TRBD2 (5 bases each). Between the trimmed V and J ends, which lost 5 bases and 6 bases, there was a span of 18 bases. The germline V gene encodes CDR1 KGHDR and CDR2 SFDVKD. The CDR3 has 16 amino acids. Here the CDR3 DNA reads TGTGCCACCAGTGCTCAGGGAGAGAAGGAGGCCGGGGAGCTGTTTTTT. This gives the protein CATSAQGEKEAGELFF.

In its sample, this clonotype was seen once. Because the CDR3 is missing its conserved closing phenylalanine or tryptophan, this is likely a read error. The chain joins TRBV5-4 to TRBJ2-1, with 10 bases that match TRBD2. The V segment lost 2 bases and the J segment 5 bases; nucleotides outside the gene matches: 4. The germline V gene has CDR1 SGHNT and CDR2 YYREEE (reference sequence). This CDR3 has 15 residues. The CDR3 DNA reads as TGTGCCAGCAGCTTATCTAGCGGGAGTCACAATGAGCAGTTCCTC. Protein sequence: CASSLSSGSHNEQFL.

A word on this clonotype: A much larger clone lies a single base off, so this may be a read error. The chain uses TRBV2 and TRBJ1-1, with TRBD1 as a possible D gene (5 bases). There are 12 residues in the CDR3. The germline gives CDR1 SNHLY, CDR2 FYNNEI. Trimming stripped 11 bases from V and 4 bases from J, with 14 bases between. The CDR3 here is CAGTRDGTEAFF. As DNA, the CDR3 is TGTGCCGGCACGCGGGACGGCACTGAAGCTTTCTTT.

The chain combines TRBV12-3 or TRBV12-4 with TRBJ2-7; D not resolved. The CDR3 covers 13 residues. The V end was cut by 5 bases, the J end by 5 bases, with 13 bases between. CDR3 residues: CASSLGSYNEQYF. The CDR3 bases are TGTGCCAGCAGTCTCGGGTCCTACAACGAGCAGTACTTC.

The DNA for the CDR3 is TGTGCCAGCAGCTTAAATGACCTAGGTCGTAGGGATACGCAGTATTTT. It translates to CASSLNDLGRRDTQYF. V is TRBV11-2 and J is TRBJ2-3; unclear D gene. V lost 2 bases to trimming and J lost 6 bases, with 18 bases between them. Germline CDR1 is SGHAT and CDR2 is FQNNGV. This CDR3 is 16 amino acids long.

This clonotype occurred a few times. The chain couples TRBV5-1 to TRBJ2-1; 9 bases map to TRBD2. J gave up 6 bases and V 3 bases, and 7 bases lay outside the gene matches. CDR3 length equals 15 residues. Per the germline V gene, CDR1 is SGHRS and CDR2 is YFSETQ. CDR3 loop: CASSYLAGGTNEQFF. CDR3 DNA sequence: TGCGCCAGCAGCTACCTGGCGGGAGGGACCAATGAGCAGTTCTTC. Together with reference TRBV5-1 and TRBJ2-1, the CDR3 gives the full variable domain: KAGVTQTPRYLIKTRGQQVTLSCSPISGHRSVSWYQQTPGQGLQFLFEYFSETQRNKGNFPGRFSGRQFSNSRSEMNVSTLELGDSALYLCASSYLAGGTNEQFFGPGTRLTVL.

This clonotype was found a few times. J is TRBJ1-5 and V is TRBV10-3, with 8 bases fitting TRBD1. The length of the CDR3 is 14 residues. CDR1 ENHRY and CDR2 SYGVKD come from the germline V gene. V trimming: 6 bases; J trimming: 9 bases; junction bases outside the gene matches: 10. The CDR3 DNA reads as TGTGCCATCAGGGACAGGGCGGAGGGTGCGCCCCAGCATTTT. Protein product: CAIRDRAEGAPQHF.

At least ten counts were recorded for this clonotype. The J gene is TRBJ2-2, the V gene TRBV6-6; no firm D call. The germline V gene encodes CDR1 MNHNY and CDR2 SVGAGI (reference sequence). Trimming removed 6 bases from V and 8 bases from J, with 19 bases in between. The CDR3 spans 15 residues. CDR3 bases: TGTGCCAGCAGAGAAGGGTTGACGTCAGGAGGGGAGCTGTTTTTT. Protein: CASREGLTSGGELFF.

This clonotype was found many times. The chain carries TRBV6-1 and TRBJ2-7, with 8 bases identical to TRBD2. CDR3 size: 14 residues. In germline, CDR1 is MNHNS, CDR2 SASEGT. V shed 7 bases, J shed 4 bases, and the junction held 9 bases outside the gene matches. The CDR3 sequence is CASTRGREGYEQYF. CDR3 DNA: TGTGCCAGCACCCGAGGTCGGGAGGGGTACGAGCAGTACTTC.

The chain is built from TRBV7-3 and TRBJ2-3; D is uncertain. The germline V and J ends were trimmed by 1 base and 1 base, with 9 bases remaining between them. In germline, CDR1 is SGHTA, CDR2 FQGTGA. This CDR3 has 15 residues. This chain's CDR3 is CASSLNPLGTDTQYF. Written as DNA, the CDR3 is TGTGCCAGCAGCTTAAACCCATTAGGCACAGATACGCAGTATTTT.

The table lists this clonotype with many counts. The chain carries TRBV11-2 and TRBJ1-2; 7 bases fit TRBD1. After removal of 4 bases from V and 0 bases from J, the junction contained 5 bases not matched to a gene. The CDR3 extends over 15 amino acids. Germline V gene data show CDR1 as SGHAT and CDR2 as FQNNGV. CDR3 region: CASSSGQSSNYGYTF. In nucleotides, the CDR3 is TGTGCCAGCAGCTCGGGACAGTCTTCTAACTATGGCTACACCTTC. Using reference TRBV11-2 and TRBJ1-2 for the parts outside the CDR3, the full variable domain is EAGVAQSPRYKIIEKRQSVAFWCNPISGHATLYWYQQILGQGPKLLIQFQNNGVVDDSQLPKDRFSAERLKGVDSTLKIQPAKLEDSAVYLCASSSGQSSNYGYTFGSGTRLTVV.

With regard to this clonotype: Since a much larger clone is just one base distant, this may be a read error. The genes are TRBV7-8 and TRBJ1-5; D is possibly TRBD1 (5 bases). Germline-derived CDR1 and CDR2 are SGHVS and FQNEAQ. V was cut by 3 bases and J by 2 bases, with 11 bases left in between. CDR3 size: 15 residues. The CDR3 DNA reads as TGTGCCAGCAGCTTCAGCGGGGACGGCAATCAGCCCCAGCATTTT. It translates to CASSFSGDGNQPQHF.

This clonotype has more than one count but fewer than ten. The gene calls are TRBV6-6 and TRBJ1-2; D is unresolved. V was cut by 5 bases and J by 8 bases, with 15 bases left in between. This CDR3 comprises 13 residues. Looked up from germline, CDR1 is MNHNY and CDR2 is SVGAGI (reference sequence). CDR3 loop: CASSKRETGGYTF. CDR3 nucleotides: TGTGCCAGCAGTAAAAGGGAAACGGGAGGCTACACCTTC.

Regarding this clonotype: Because the CDR3 is missing its conserved closing phenylalanine or tryptophan, this is likely a read error. This chain connects TRBV11-3 to TRBJ2-5; tentatively, D is TRBD2 (6 bases). The CDR3 is 15 residues long. From germline, CDR1 is SGHNT and CDR2 YENEEA. The CDR3: CTSSSRRGYQETQYI. The CDR3, as DNA: TGTACCAGCAGCTCCCGTCGGGGGTACCAAGAGACCCAGTACATC.

V is TRBV4-2 and J is TRBJ2-7, with D perhaps TRBD1 (5 bases). V shed 0 bases and J shed 0 bases, with 15 bases lying between them. This CDR3 contains 17 residues. Germline CDR1 reads LGHNA; CDR2 reads YNFKEQ. In DNA, the CDR3 is TGTGCCAGCAGCCAAGAATTTAGGGGCCCTTCCTCCTACGAGCAGTACTTC. It translates to CASSQEFRGPSSYEQYF.

Turning to this clonotype: Since no conserved phenylalanine or tryptophan closes the CDR3, a read error is the likely cause. The chain has TRBV11-2 and TRBJ1-2; TRBD1 matches 7 bases. The germline V gene has CDR1 SGHAT and CDR2 FQNNGV. This CDR3 is built from 15 residues. Losses at the gene ends were 1 base for V and 9 bases for J; bases not matched to a gene: 11. The CDR3 bases are TGTGCCAGCAGCTTAGGCCCCGGGACAGAGGGCAGCTACACCTCC. Amino acid sequence: CASSLGPGTEGSYTS.

On this clonotype: This clone may be a read error of a much larger clone one base away. The CDR3 is CAGSEGLLAGGGSGTDTQYF. CDR3 DNA: TGTGCCGGCAGCGAAGGCCTACTAGCGGGAGGTGGGAGTGGCACAGATACGCAGTATTTT. The chain couples TRBV21-1 to TRBJ2-3; no check of the table's D call, TRBD2, against the DNA was made. TRBV21-1 is marked as a pseudogene. CDR3 length: 20 amino acids.